This TCR beta chain was identified in a study of cytomegalovirus exposure and HLA in healthy donors. The CDR3 consists of 16 residues. V dropped 0 bases and J dropped 1 base, with 11 bases sitting between them. Germline CDR1 is MNHNY and CDR2 is SVGAGI (reference sequence). PCR involved 60 Vbeta and 13 Jbeta primers. Sequencing was performed with immunoSEQ multiplex PCR; in TCRdb, only in-frame clones are kept and a portion is missing. The data show 63,000 or so clones, with roughly four fifths seen just once and around 7.4% held by the top ten. As regards this clone: What it binds is unknown.

Regarding the study as a whole: Both high specificity and high sensitivity reportedly marked the classifier's diagnosis of cytomegalovirus status.

The sample taken for sequencing was PBMCs. The sequence came from a woman younger than 45 in good health and CMV-seropositive. The V call is TRBV6-6, the J call TRBJ2-3; TRBD2 is a possible D gene (5 bases). CDR3 bases: TGTGCCAGCAGTTACTCCGGGATCTCCCGCACAGATACGCAGTATTTT. Translated, it gives CASSYSGISRTDTQYF.